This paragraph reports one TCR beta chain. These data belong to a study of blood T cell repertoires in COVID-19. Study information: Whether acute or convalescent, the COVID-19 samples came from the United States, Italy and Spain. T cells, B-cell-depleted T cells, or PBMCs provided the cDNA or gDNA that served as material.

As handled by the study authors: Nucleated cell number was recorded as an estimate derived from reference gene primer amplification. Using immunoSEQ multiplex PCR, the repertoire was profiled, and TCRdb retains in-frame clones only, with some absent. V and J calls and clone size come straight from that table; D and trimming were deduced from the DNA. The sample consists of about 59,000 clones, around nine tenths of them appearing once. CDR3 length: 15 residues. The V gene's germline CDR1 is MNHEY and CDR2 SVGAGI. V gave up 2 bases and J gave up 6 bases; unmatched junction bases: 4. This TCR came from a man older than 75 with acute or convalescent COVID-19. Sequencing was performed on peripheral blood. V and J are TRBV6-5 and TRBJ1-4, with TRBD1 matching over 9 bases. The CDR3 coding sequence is TGTGCCAGCAGTTACGCGACAGGGGGGGATGAAAAACTGTTTTTT. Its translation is CASSYATGGDEKLFF.